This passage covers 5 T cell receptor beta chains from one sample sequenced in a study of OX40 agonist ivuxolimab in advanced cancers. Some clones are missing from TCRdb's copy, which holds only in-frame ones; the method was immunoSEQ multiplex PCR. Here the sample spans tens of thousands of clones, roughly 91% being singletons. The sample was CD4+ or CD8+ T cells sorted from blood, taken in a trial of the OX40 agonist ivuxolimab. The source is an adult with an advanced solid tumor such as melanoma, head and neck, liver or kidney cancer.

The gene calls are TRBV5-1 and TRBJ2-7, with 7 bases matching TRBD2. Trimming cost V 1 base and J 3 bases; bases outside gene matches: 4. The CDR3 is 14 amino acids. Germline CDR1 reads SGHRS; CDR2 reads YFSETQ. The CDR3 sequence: CASSLKQRGYEQYF. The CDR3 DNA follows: TGCGCCAGCAGCTTGAAGCAGCGGGGCTACGAGCAGTACTTC.

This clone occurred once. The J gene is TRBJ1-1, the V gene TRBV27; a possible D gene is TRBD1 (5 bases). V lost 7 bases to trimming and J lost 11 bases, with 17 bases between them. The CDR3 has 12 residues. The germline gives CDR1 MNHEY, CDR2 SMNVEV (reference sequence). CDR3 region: CASTSQRGLAFF. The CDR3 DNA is TGTGCCAGCACCTCTCAGAGGGGTTTGGCTTTCTTT.

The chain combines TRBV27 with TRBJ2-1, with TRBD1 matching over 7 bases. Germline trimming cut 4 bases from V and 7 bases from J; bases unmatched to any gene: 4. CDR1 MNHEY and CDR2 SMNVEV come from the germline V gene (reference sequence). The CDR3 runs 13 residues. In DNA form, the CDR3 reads TGTGCCAGCAGTTCCGGGACAGTGAATGAGCAGTTCTTC. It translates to CASSSGTVNEQFF.

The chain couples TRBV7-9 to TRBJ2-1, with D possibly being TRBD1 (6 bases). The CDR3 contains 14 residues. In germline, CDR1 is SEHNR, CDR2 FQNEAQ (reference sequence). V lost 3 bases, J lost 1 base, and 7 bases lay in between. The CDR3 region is CASSFQGSYNEQFF. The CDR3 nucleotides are TGTGCCAGCAGCTTCCAGGGGTCCTACAATGAGCAGTTCTTC.

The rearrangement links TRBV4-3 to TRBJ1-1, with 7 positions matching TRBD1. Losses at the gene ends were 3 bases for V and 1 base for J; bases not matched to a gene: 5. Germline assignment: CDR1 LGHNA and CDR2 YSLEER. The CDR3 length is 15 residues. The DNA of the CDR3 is TGCGCCAGCAGCCAGGGACGACAGGGGAACACTGAAGCTTTCTTT. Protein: CASSQGRQGNTEAFF.